This is a list of T cell receptor beta chains from one sample in a study of identical twins. From the 5' RACE reads, TCRdb called clonotypes with MiXCR, one entry per CDR3 protein. The data show roughly 700,000 distinct CDR3 sequences, over 8.5% seen once. Separately, the same data were catalogued under a study of yellow fever vaccine responses in identical twins.

Sequenced sample: PBMCs. All receptors come from a woman younger than 30 in good health. CDR3s include the opening cysteine and the closing phenylalanine or tryptophan.

V gene: TRBV7-8; J gene: TRBJ2-2; CDR3 protein: CASSPGQGGIGELFF
V gene: TRBV5-1; J gene: TRBJ1-6; CDR3 protein: CASSSGQGANSPLHF
V gene: TRBV11-2; J gene: TRBJ2-3; CDR3 protein: CASSFRSTSGSVSDTQYF
V gene: TRBV29-1; J gene: TRBJ2-7; CDR3 protein: CSVSPDSYEQYF
V gene: TRBV24-1; J gene: TRBJ2-1; CDR3 protein: CATSRTVYNEQFF
V gene: TRBV5-1; J gene: TRBJ1-1; CDR3 protein: CASSPTPGTGNTEAFF
V gene: TRBV10-3; J gene: TRBJ2-1; CDR3 protein: CAIAGQGTNEQFF
V gene: TRBV27; J gene: TRBJ2-4; CDR3 protein: CASTRTLAKNIQYF
V gene: TRBV6-1; J gene: TRBJ1-5; CDR3 protein: CASNPGWGNQPQHF
V gene: TRBV11-3; J gene: TRBJ2-3; CDR3 protein: CASSPRQGAVDTQYF
V gene: TRBV11-1; J gene: TRBJ2-5; CDR3 protein: CASSLGEGTRRQETQYF
V gene: TRBV21-1; J gene: TRBJ2-7; CDR3 protein: CASSKAHSSSYEQYF
V gene: TRBV9; J gene: TRBJ2-1; CDR3 protein: CASSPTIPGTGAYNEQFF
V gene: TRBV7-9; J gene: TRBJ2-2; CDR3 protein: CASSLSVNTGELFF